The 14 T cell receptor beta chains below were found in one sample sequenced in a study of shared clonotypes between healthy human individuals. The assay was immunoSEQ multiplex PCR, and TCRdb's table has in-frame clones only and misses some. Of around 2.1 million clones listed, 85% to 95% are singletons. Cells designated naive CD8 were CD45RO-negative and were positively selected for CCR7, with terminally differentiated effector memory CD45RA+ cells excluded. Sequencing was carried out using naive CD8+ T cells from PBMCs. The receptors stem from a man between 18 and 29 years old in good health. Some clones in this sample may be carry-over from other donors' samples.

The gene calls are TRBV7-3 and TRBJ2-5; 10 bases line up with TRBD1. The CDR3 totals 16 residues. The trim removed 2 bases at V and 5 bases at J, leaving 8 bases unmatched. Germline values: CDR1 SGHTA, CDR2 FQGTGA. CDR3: CASSLGTGVSGETQYF. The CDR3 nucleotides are TGTGCCAGCAGCTTAGGGACAGGGGTAAGCGGTGAGACCCAGTACTTC.

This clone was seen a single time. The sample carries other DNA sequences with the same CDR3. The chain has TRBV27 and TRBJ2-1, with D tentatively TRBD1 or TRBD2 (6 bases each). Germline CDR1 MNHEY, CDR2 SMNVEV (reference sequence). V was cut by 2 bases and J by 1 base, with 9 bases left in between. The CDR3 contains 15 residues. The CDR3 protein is CASSLRGVSYNEQFF. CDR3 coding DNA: TGTGCCAGCAGTTTAAGGGGGGTATCCTACAATGAGCAGTTCTTC.

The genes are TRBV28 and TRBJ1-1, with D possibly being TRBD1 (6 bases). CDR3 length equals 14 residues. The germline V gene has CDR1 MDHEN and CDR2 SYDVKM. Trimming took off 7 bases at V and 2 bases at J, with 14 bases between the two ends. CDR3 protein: CASNLSQGNTEAFF. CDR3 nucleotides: TGTGCCAGCAACCTATCACAGGGAAACACTGAAGCTTTCTTT.

The CDR3 protein is CASSDRDGRDIQYF. The CDR3, as DNA: TGTGCCAGCAGCGACCGGGACGGGCGGGACATTCAGTACTTC. The rearrangement uses TRBV11-2 and TRBJ2-4; D might be TRBD1 or TRBD2, each matching 5 bases. The CDR3 has 14 amino acids. Trimming cost V 5 bases and J 8 bases, with 16 bases left between them. Germline V gives CDR1 SGHAT, CDR2 FQNNGV. Looking up the rest from reference TRBV11-2 and TRBJ2-4 gives the full variable domain: EAGVAQSPRYKIIEKRQSVAFWCNPISGHATLYWYQQILGQGPKLLIQFQNNGVVDDSQLPKDRFSAERLKGVDSTLKIQPAKLEDSAVYLCASSDRDGRDIQYFGAGTRLSVL.

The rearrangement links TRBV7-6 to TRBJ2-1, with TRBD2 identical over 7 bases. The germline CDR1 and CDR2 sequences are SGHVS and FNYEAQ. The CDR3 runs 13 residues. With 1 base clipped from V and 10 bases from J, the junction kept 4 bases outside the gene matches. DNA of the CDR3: TGTGCCAGCAGCTTAGGTTTGGGAGGGGAGCAGTTCTTC. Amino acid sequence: CASSLGLGGEQFF.

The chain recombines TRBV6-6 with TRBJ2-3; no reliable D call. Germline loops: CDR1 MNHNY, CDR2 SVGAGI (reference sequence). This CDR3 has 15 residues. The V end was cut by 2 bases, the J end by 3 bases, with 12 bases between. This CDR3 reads CASSYERMATDTQYF. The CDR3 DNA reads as TGTGCCAGCAGTTACGAGAGGATGGCTACAGATACGCAGTATTTT.

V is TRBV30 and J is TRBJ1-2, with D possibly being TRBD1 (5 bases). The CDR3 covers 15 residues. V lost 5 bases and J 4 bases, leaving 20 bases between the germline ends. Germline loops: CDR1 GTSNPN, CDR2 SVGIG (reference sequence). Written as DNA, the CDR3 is TGTGCCTGGGAAGGCGCGGACATCCCTGGCTATGGCTACACCTTC. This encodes CAWEGADIPGYGYTF.

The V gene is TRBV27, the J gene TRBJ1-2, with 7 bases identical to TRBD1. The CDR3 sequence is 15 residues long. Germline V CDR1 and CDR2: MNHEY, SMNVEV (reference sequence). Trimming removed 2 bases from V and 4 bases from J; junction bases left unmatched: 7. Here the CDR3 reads CASSLTRTGSYGYTF. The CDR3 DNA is TGTGCCAGCAGTTTAACCCGGACAGGATCCTATGGCTACACCTTC.

The CDR3, as DNA: TGTGCCAGCAGCTTACGAAGGTCCCTGGGGCACGAGCAGTACTTC. Translated, it gives CASSLRRSLGHEQYF. This chain links TRBV7-8 with TRBJ2-7, with a possible D match to TRBD1 (5 bases). Germline CDR1 and CDR2: SGHVS and FQNEAQ. The V end lost 2 bases, the J end lost 5 bases, and 16 bases lay between the germline ends. The CDR3 covers 15 residues.

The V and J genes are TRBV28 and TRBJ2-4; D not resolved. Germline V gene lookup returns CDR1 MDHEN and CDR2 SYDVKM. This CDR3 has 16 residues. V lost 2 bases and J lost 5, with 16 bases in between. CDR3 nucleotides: TGTGCCAGCAGTTTAGGGCAGGTTTCCTTCCAAAACATTCAGTACTTC. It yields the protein CASSLGQVSFQNIQYF. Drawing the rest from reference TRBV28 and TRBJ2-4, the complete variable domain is DVKVTQSSRYLVKRTGEKVFLECVQDMDHENMFWYRQDPGLGLRLIYFSYDVKMKEKGDIPEGYSVSREKKERFSLILESASTNQTSMYLCASSLGQVSFQNIQYFGAGTRLSVL.

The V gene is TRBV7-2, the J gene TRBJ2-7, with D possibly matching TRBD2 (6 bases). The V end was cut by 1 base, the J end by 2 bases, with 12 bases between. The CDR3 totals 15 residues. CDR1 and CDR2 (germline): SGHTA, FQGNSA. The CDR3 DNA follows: TGTGCCAGCAGCTTAGTGCTAGCGTCCACCTACGAGCAGTACTTC. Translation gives CASSLVLASTYEQYF.

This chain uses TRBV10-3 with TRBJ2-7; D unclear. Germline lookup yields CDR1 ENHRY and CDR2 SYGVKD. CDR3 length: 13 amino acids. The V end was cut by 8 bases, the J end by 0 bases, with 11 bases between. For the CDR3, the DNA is TGTGCCATCTTTAGGGAAAGCTCCTACGAGCAGTACTTC. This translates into CAIFRESSYEQYF.

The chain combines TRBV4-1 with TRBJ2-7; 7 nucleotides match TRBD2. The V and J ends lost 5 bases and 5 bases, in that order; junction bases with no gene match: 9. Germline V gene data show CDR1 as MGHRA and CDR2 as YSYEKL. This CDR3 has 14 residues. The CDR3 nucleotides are TGCGCCAGCAGCTTATTAGCGGGTGGCAACGAGCAGTACTTC. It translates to CASSLLAGGNEQYF.

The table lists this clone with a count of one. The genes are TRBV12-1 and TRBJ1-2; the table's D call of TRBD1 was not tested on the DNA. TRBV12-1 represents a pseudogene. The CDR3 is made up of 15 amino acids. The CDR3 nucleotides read TGTGCCAGCAGCTCTTCGACAGACAGGAGAGATGGCTACACCTTC. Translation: CASSSSTDRRDGYTF.